This TCR beta chain was identified in a study of persistence of HIV-infected CD4 T cells. This nonspecific control used anti-CD3/anti-CD28 bead stimulation of CD4+ T cells. Sorting of responding CD4+ T cells relied on upregulated CD40 ligand together with CD69. The germline V gene encodes CDR1 SGDLS and CDR2 YYNGEE. The CDR3 totals 16 residues. V lost 0 bases, J lost 4 bases, and 15 bases lay in between. This clone was recorded only once. As yet, its antigen is unknown. Sequencing used immunoSEQ version 4 in survey mode. The protocol was immunoSEQ multiplex PCR, while the TCRdb copy is restricted to in-frame clones and leaves out a portion. The top ten hold 3.3% of the sample, which has some 50,000 clones, more than 80% seen once.

The rearrangement links TRBV9 to TRBJ2-3; D unclear. This receptor was identified in an adult woman with HIV who was CMV-seropositive. Here the sequenced sample was CD4+ T cells sorted from PBMCs after 18-hour stimulation, taken from a patient who received antiretroviral therapy. CDR3 protein: CASSVAQEVASDTQYF. The CDR3 DNA reads as TGTGCCAGCAGCGTAGCCCAGGAAGTTGCTTCAGATACGCAGTATTTT.